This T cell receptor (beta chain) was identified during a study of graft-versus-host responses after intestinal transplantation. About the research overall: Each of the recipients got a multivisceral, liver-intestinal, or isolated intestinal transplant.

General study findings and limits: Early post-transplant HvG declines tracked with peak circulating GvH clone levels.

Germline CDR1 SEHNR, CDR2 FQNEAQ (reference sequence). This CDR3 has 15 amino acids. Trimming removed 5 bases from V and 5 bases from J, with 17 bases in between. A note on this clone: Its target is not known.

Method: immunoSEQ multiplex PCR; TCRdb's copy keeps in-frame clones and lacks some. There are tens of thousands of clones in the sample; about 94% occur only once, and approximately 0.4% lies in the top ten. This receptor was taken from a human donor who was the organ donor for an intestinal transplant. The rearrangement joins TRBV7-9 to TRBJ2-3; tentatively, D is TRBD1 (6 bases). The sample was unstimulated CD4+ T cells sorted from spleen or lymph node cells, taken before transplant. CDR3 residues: CASSKQGRSLDTQYF. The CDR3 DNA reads TGTGCCAGCAGCAAACAGGGTCGCAGTCTAGATACGCAGTATTTT.